This TCR beta chain was sequenced for a study of patients and donors after allogeneic stem cell transplantation. Using its own MiXCR run on the RT-PCR reads, TCRdb lists one record per CDR3 protein. The sample includes some 880,000 distinct CDR3 sequences, about a sixth of them seen just once. This clonotype has a count of ten or more. The V gene end was trimmed by 2 bases and the J gene end by 2 bases; junction bases not matched to a gene: 1. The CDR3 totals 15 residues. The rearrangement uses TRBV12-3 or TRBV12-4 and TRBJ2-5; 11 bases match TRBD2. Sequencing used blood, either unsorted or a sorted T cell fraction (not recorded which). This clonotype was sampled from a human donor who was either an allogeneic HSCT recipient or a stem cell or donor lymphocyte infusion donor (not recorded which). It is not recorded whose cells these are; they may come from a transplant donor. CDR3 coding DNA: TGTGCCAGCAGTTTAAGACTAGCGGGACAAGAGACCCAGTACTTC. Its protein is CASSLRLAGQETQYF.